The clone carrying this T cell receptor beta chain was seen only a few times. Its antigen is still unknown. The source of the sample is a study of cytomegalovirus exposure and HLA in healthy donors. Primers included in the PCR were 60 Vbeta and 13 Jbeta primers. This table comes from immunoSEQ multiplex PCR, and its TCRdb copy is limited to in-frame clones, with some not included. There are 130,000 to 150,000 clones in the sample; over 60% occur only once, and about 6.5% lies in the top ten. Study outcomes and limitations: Altogether, around 160 TCR beta chains were recorded as cytomegalovirus-associated. Per a prior analysis, the majority of TCR beta V segments were productive roughly 90% or roughly 30% of the time. Later analysis found that TCR beta chains associated with HLA were more clonally expanded than other, equally common chains. The authors reported that TCR beta sequences could predict HLA-A and HLA-B alleles. These predictions were accurate for most subjects in the first cohort.

The V gene's germline CDR1 is SEHNR and CDR2 FQNEAQ (reference sequence). The CDR3 covers 15 residues. V lost 6 bases and J lost 7; bases outside the gene matches: 11. This sequence joins TRBV7-9 and TRBJ2-1; TRBD1 matches 8 bases. The sample comprised PBMCs. The clonotype originates from a man in his forties in good health and CMV-seropositive. The chain's CDR3 is CASSPDRARLNEQFF. As DNA, the CDR3 is TGTGCCAGCAGTCCGGACAGGGCAAGGTTAAATGAGCAGTTCTTC.